This T cell receptor (beta chain) was identified in a study of blood T cell repertoires in COVID-19. Overall study context: T cells, B-cell-depleted T cells, or PBMCs provided the cDNA or gDNA that served as material.

Assay used: immunoSEQ multiplex PCR; TCRdb lists only in-frame clones, some missing. The sample includes more than 25,000 clones, roughly 90% of them seen just once. In germline, CDR1 is SGHAT, CDR2 FQNNGV. V gave up 7 bases and J gave up 1 base, with 10 bases separating them. CDR3 length: 13 residues. The sequenced sample was peripheral blood. The sequence came from a woman between 40 and 55 years old with active or convalescent COVID-19. The chain is built from TRBV11-2 and TRBJ1-1; no reliable D call. As DNA, the CDR3 is TGTGCCAGCATGGGTGGGAGGAACACTGAAGCTTTCTTT. This codes for CASMGGRNTEAFF.